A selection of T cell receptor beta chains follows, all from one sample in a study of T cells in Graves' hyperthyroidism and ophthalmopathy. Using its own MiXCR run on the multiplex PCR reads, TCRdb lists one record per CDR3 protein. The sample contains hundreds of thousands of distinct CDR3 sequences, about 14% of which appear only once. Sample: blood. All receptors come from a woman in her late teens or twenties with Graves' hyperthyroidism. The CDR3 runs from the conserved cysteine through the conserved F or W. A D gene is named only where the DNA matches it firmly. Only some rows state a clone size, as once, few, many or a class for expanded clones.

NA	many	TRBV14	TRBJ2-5	TGTGCCAGCAGCCGGTTTCAGGATCAGGGGACCCAGTACTTC	CASSRFQDQGTQYF
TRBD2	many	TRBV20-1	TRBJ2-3	TGCAGTGCTGAGAGCGGGAGGTCGGGAGATACGCAGTATTTT	CSAESGRSGDTQYF
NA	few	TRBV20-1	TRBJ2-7	TGCAGTGCTAGAGGGATCGGGGAGCAGTACTTC	CSARGIGEQYF
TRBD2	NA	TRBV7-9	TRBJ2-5	TGTGCCAGCAGCGGAGACCCTAGCGGGAAAGAGACCCAGTACTTC	CASSGDPSGKETQYF
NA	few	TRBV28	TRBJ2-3	TGTGCCAGCAGGGTCGGGGGGCCAAAGGGCCCAGATACGCAGTATTTT	CASRVGGPKGPDTQYF
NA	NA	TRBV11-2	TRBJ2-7	TGTGCCAGCAGCTTAGTTCAGGGGGGCTCCTACGAGCAGTACTTC	CASSLVQGGSYEQYF
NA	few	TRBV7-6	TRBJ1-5	TGTGCCAGCAGCCGCACGGCGGGGGGGAATCAGCCCCAGCATTTT	CASSRTAGGNQPQHF
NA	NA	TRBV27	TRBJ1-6	TGTGCCAGCAGTAAAACAGGGATTGGGAATTCACCCCTCCACTTT	CASSKTGIGNSPLHF
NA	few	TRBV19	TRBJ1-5	TGTGCCAGTAACATTTCGGGATTTAGGGGCAATCAGCCCCAGCATTTT	CASNISGFRGNQPQHF
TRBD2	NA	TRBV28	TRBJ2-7	TGTGCCAGCAGTTTTAGGCAACTAGCGGGAACCTACGAGCAGTACTTC	CASSFRQLAGTYEQYF
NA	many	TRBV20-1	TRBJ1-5	TGCAGTGCCCATCGGGTCATTGGTGGGCCCCAGCATTTT	CSAHRVIGGPQHF
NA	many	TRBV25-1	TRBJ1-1	TGTGCCAGCAGTGAATATCTTCGGGGCGAGGGGGCTTTCTTT	CASSEYLRGEGAFF
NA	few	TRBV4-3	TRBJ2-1	TGCGCCAGCAGTCTTCGTGTTAGCTCCTACAATGAGCAGTTCTTC	CASSLRVSSYNEQFF
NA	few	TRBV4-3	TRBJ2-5	TGCGCCAGCAGCCAAGAACATAACCAAGAGACCCAGTACTTC	CASSQEHNQETQYF
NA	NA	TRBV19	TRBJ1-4	TGTGCCAGTAGTATTTTGGGGAATTGGGAAACTAATGAAAAACTGTTTTTT	CASSILGNWETNEKLFF
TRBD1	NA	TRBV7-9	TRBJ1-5	TGTGCCAGCAGCTCCGACAGGGAGTACGGTCAGCCCCAGCATTTT	CASSSDREYGQPQHF
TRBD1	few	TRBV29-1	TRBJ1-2	TGCAGCGTTGGTGACAGGGGGACTCATGGCTACACCTTC	CSVGDRGTHGYTF
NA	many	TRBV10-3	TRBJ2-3	TGTGCCATCAGCGCGACTAGTATAGAGGATACGCAGTATTTT	CAISATSIEDTQYF